These 24 T cell receptor beta chains share one sample of origin, sequenced in a study of blood T cell repertoires in COVID-19. Assay used: immunoSEQ multiplex PCR; TCRdb lists only in-frame clones, some missing. The data show about 67,000 clones, 70% to 90% seen once. The sequenced material came from peripheral blood. The receptors stem from a man aged 50-60 years with active COVID-19.

For this clone: This same CDR3 is encoded by further DNA sequences in the sample. V and J are TRBV3-1 (or the pseudogene TRBV3-2) and TRBJ1-5, with D unclear. Trimming removed 0 bases from V and 5 bases from J, with 5 bases in between. Per germline, CDR1 LGHDT and CDR2 YNNKEL (reference sequence). The CDR3 spans 13 residues. The CDR3, as DNA: TGTGCCAGCAGCCAAGATCGAGATCAGCCCCAGCATTTT. Translating it yields CASSQDRDQPQHF.

V usage is TRBV9 and J usage is TRBJ1-3; D perhaps matches TRBD1 (5 bases). Looked up from germline, CDR1 is SGDLS and CDR2 is YYNGEE. Trimming pared 0 bases from V and 2 bases from J, leaving 6 bases between. The CDR3 is 14 residues long. The CDR3 protein is CASSVGGAGNTIYF. CDR3 coding DNA: TGTGCCAGCAGCGTAGGGGGCGCTGGAAACACCATATATTTT.

This chain joins TRBV27 and TRBJ2-7; possible D gene TRBD1, 6 bases. Trimming removed 5 bases at V and 0 bases at J, with 17 bases between. The CDR3 spans 16 residues. Germline values: CDR1 MNHEY, CDR2 SMNVEV (reference sequence). CDR3 nucleotides: TGTGCCAGCAGTAGCCCACAGGGTGGGTTCTCCTACGAGCAGTACTTC. The encoded protein is CASSSPQGGFSYEQYF.

This clone was observed a handful of times. This chain connects TRBV6-2 or TRBV6-3 to TRBJ1-5, with 8 bases fitting TRBD1. J was trimmed by 8 bases and V by 0 bases; bases with no gene match: 3. CDR1 is MNHEY and CDR2 is SVGEGT in the germline V gene. The CDR3 length is 14 residues. The DNA of the CDR3 is TGTGCCAGCAGTTACTCGGCAGGGGGCGAGCCCCAGCATTTT. Translation gives CASSYSAGGEPQHF.

V gene TRBV28 combines with J gene TRBJ2-7; 9 bases line up with TRBD1. The CDR3 contains 15 residues. The V gene end was trimmed by 3 bases and the J gene end by 5 bases; junction bases not matched to a gene: 8. CDR1 is MDHEN, CDR2 SYDVKM, per germline. CDR3 loop: CASSFRNRGLNEQYF. The DNA for the CDR3 is TGTGCCAGCAGTTTCCGGAACAGGGGGCTCAACGAGCAGTACTTC.

This clone turned up a few times. The chain couples TRBV7-9 to TRBJ1-6, with D tentatively TRBD1 (5 bases). Trimming removed 1 base from V and 9 bases from J, with 10 bases in between. Germline CDR1 is SEHNR and CDR2 is FQNEAQ (reference sequence). The CDR3 contains 14 residues. The CDR3 nucleotides read TGTGCCAGCAGCTTAGTAGGGGCAGGTTCACCCCTCCACTTT. Encoded protein: CASSLVGAGSPLHF.

The rearrangement links TRBV4-2 to TRBJ2-3; TRBD2 agrees at 10 bases. Trimming removed 4 bases from V and 5 bases from J; junction bases left unmatched: 3. The CDR3 loop spans 14 amino acids. Germline CDR1 reads LGHNA; CDR2 reads YNFKEQ. The CDR3 protein is CASSLRTSGDTQYF. In DNA form, the CDR3 reads TGTGCCAGCAGCCTTCGGACTAGCGGAGATACGCAGTATTTT.

The V and J genes are TRBV19 and TRBJ2-1; the match to TRBD1 covers 8 bases. Losses at the gene ends were 4 bases for V and 9 bases for J; bases not matched to a gene: 8. This CDR3 has 14 residues. CDR1 LNHDA and CDR2 SQIVND come from the germline V gene (reference sequence). CDR3 sequence reads: CASSTRTGYGEQFF. CDR3 nucleotide sequence: TGTGCCAGTAGTACCCGGACAGGGTATGGTGAGCAGTTCTTC.

The chain is built from TRBV4-2 and TRBJ2-7; 11 bases are a match to TRBD2. CDR1 is LGHNA, CDR2 YNFKEQ, per germline. V lost 4 bases to trimming and J lost 5 bases; unmatched junction nucleotides: 4. This CDR3 contains 14 residues. The CDR3 nucleotides are TGTGCCAGCAGCCGTCTAGCGGGGGGCCACGAGCAGTACTTC. Its protein is CASSRLAGGHEQYF.

This clone showed up just a few times. The chain employs TRBV4-3 and TRBJ1-2, with D possibly being TRBD1 (5 bases). The germline V and J ends were trimmed by 0 bases and 8 bases, with 19 bases remaining between them. Looked up from germline, CDR1 is LGHNA and CDR2 is YSLEER. The CDR3 has 16 amino acids. The DNA for the CDR3 is TGCGCCAGCAGCCAAGATTCGGCAGATCAAGCAGGGGGCTACACCTTC. Protein product: CASSQDSADQAGGYTF.

The V gene is TRBV28, the J gene TRBJ2-7; 8 positions match TRBD2. CDR3 size: 19 residues. Germline CDR1 MDHEN, CDR2 SYDVKM. J was trimmed by 2 bases and V by 1 base; bases with no gene match: 16. CDR3 loop: CASSLLLQLASGYPYEQYF. The DNA for the CDR3 is TGTGCCAGCAGTTTATTGCTTCAGTTGGCTAGCGGGTACCCCTACGAGCAGTACTTC.

This chain uses TRBV27 with TRBJ2-6, with D perhaps TRBD2 (5 bases). CDR1 is MNHEY, CDR2 SMNVEV, per germline (reference sequence). This CDR3 region has 15 residues. V gave up 2 bases and J gave up 4 bases, with 9 bases separating them. In DNA, the CDR3 is TGTGCCAGCAGTTTAACGCGGAGGGGGGCCAACGTCCTGACTTTC. Its translation is CASSLTRRGANVLTF.

The genes are TRBV6-4 and TRBJ2-3, with 14 bases aligning to TRBD2. CDR1 and CDR2 from the germline V gene are MRHNA and SNTAGT. The CDR3 contains 14 residues. Trimming took 6 bases from V and 6 from J; bases not matched to a gene: 2. CDR3 region: CASSGLAGGDTQYF. The CDR3 DNA reads as TGTGCCAGCAGCGGACTAGCGGGAGGCGATACGCAGTATTTT.

The chain links TRBV9 to TRBJ1-2; D unclear. The CDR3 has 13 amino acids. V lost 2 bases, J lost 8 bases, and 13 bases lay in between. The V gene's germline CDR1 is SGDLS and CDR2 YYNGEE. The CDR3 here is CASSVRGGSGYTF. CDR3 DNA sequence: TGTGCCAGCAGCGTCCGTGGCGGCTCCGGCTACACCTTC. Complete variable domain (other parts from reference TRBV9 and TRBJ1-2): DSGVTQTPKHLITATGQRVTLRCSPRSGDLSVYWYQQSLDQGLQFLIQYYNGEERAKGNILERFSAQQFPDLHSELNLSSLELGDSALYFCASSVRGGSGYTFGSGTRLTVV.

This clone was seen a handful of times. The chain employs TRBV28 and TRBJ1-2; the D is unclear. CDR3 length: 12 residues. Germline V CDR1 and CDR2: MDHEN, SYDVKM. Trimming removed 6 bases at V and 2 bases at J, with 7 bases between. As DNA, the CDR3 is TGTGCCAGCAGGCGGAGGAACTATGGCTACACCTTC. Residues: CASRRRNYGYTF.

This chain uses TRBV28 with TRBJ2-3; TRBD2 matches at 8 bases. The ends lost 2 bases at V and 4 bases at J; junction bases unmatched: 11. Germline values: CDR1 MDHEN, CDR2 SYDVKM. The CDR3 spans 17 residues. DNA of the CDR3: TGTGCCAGCAGTTTACCTCCCCCAGCGGGAGCGGCAGATACGCAGTATTTT. Translation gives CASSLPPPAGAADTQYF. Drawing the rest from reference TRBV28 and TRBJ2-3, the complete variable domain is DVKVTQSSRYLVKRTGEKVFLECVQDMDHENMFWYRQDPGLGLRLIYFSYDVKMKEKGDIPEGYSVSREKKERFSLILESASTNQTSMYLCASSLPPPAGAADTQYFGPGTRLTVL.

The rearrangement joins TRBV6-5 to TRBJ1-3; D is unresolved. The germline CDR1 and CDR2 sequences are MNHEY and SVGAGI. The CDR3 has 14 residues. V lost 6 bases and J lost 3, with 12 bases in between. The CDR3, as DNA: TGTGCCAGCAGGGGGAGCCTGGGTGGAAACACCATATATTTT. Protein sequence: CASRGSLGGNTIYF.

V and J are TRBV6-2 or TRBV6-3 and TRBJ2-1; no clear D. CDR1 MNHEY and CDR2 SVGEGT come from the germline V gene. V lost 5 bases and J 9 bases, leaving 11 bases between the germline ends. This CDR3 is 12 amino acids long. This chain's CDR3 is CASSPQTIEQFF. Here the CDR3 DNA reads TGTGCCAGCAGTCCCCAGACAATTGAGCAGTTCTTC.

The CDR3 sequence: CATSEPGTGSNEQFF. The CDR3 DNA sequence: TGTGCCACCAGTGAACCTGGGACAGGGTCGAATGAGCAGTTCTTC. The V and J genes are TRBV24-1 and TRBJ2-1; 9 nucleotides match TRBD1. In germline, CDR1 is KGHDR, CDR2 SFDVKD. The V and J ends lost 4 bases and 7 bases, in that order; junction bases with no gene match: 7. This CDR3 has 15 residues.

This chain connects TRBV5-5 to TRBJ1-5; D is possibly TRBD1 (6 bases). The germline gives CDR1 SGHKS, CDR2 YYEKEE (reference sequence). The CDR3 sequence is 17 residues long. V gave up 0 bases and J gave up 4 bases, with 17 bases separating them. CDR3 amino acids: CASSLAWGRVVNQPQHF. The CDR3 DNA follows: TGTGCCAGCAGCTTGGCCTGGGGGCGGGTCGTAAATCAGCCCCAGCATTTT.

This clone was counted a few times. The chain recombines TRBV7-2 with TRBJ2-3; D gene uncertain. Between the trimmed V and J ends, which lost 3 bases and 0 bases, there was a span of 10 bases. CDR3 length equals 15 residues. From germline, CDR1 is SGHTA and CDR2 FQGNSA. The CDR3 DNA sequence: TGTGCCAGCAGCTTTGGGCCTGTGAGCACAGATACGCAGTATTTT. It encodes CASSFGPVSTDTQYF.

V gene TRBV9 combines with J gene TRBJ1-1; D not certain. The CDR3 runs to 13 residues. V dropped 4 bases and J dropped 1 base, with 8 bases sitting between them. The germline gives CDR1 SGDLS, CDR2 YYNGEE. DNA of the CDR3: TGTGCCAGCAGCCCCCGTCCGAACACTGAAGCTTTCTTT. Residues: CASSPRPNTEAFF.

The V gene is TRBV9, the J gene TRBJ1-1, with D perhaps TRBD1 (6 bases). Trimming took off 4 bases at V and 2 bases at J, with 12 bases between the two ends. The CDR3 is 14 residues long. The germline V gene has CDR1 SGDLS and CDR2 YYNGEE. In DNA, the CDR3 is TGTGCCAGCAGCTCCCAGGACAGAAACACTGAAGCTTTCTTT. This encodes CASSSQDRNTEAFF.

The rearrangement links TRBV11-2 to TRBJ2-4; possible D gene TRBD2, 7 bases. V dropped 6 bases and J dropped 8 bases, with 14 bases sitting between them. CDR1 is SGHAT and CDR2 is FQNNGV in the germline V gene. This CDR3 is 13 amino acids long. The CDR3 loop is CASRSFGGHIQYF. The CDR3 nucleotides are TGTGCCAGCAGATCTTTCGGGGGGCACATTCAGTACTTC.